A selection of T cell receptor beta chains follows, all from one sample in a study of shared clonotypes between healthy human individuals. Libraries were prepared by immunoSEQ multiplex PCR; TCRdb keeps only in-frame clonotypes and omits some of them. The profile covers about 750,000 clones, with almost 95% appearing a single time and 24% taken by the ten largest. The sequenced sample was naive CD8+ T cells sorted from blood. The receptor source for this set is a young man in good health. CDR3s include the opening cysteine and the closing phenylalanine or tryptophan. Fields, in order: J gene, D gene, clone size, V gene, CDR3 protein. The D gene is left open where the match is weak. Only some rows state a clone size, as once, few, many or a class for expanded clones.

J gene: TRBJ1-1; D gene: NA; clone size: NA; V gene: TRBV4-3; CDR3 protein: CASSQGSAFLSEAFF
J gene: TRBJ2-7; D gene: TRBD1; clone size: NA; V gene: TRBV30; CDR3 protein: CAWTLQGAPSYEQYF
J gene: TRBJ2-1; D gene: TRBD2; clone size: NA; V gene: TRBV27; CDR3 protein: CASSLQGGLAYNEQFF
J gene: TRBJ2-5; D gene: NA; clone size: NA; V gene: TRBV19; CDR3 protein: CASSIDLSWVVRQYF
J gene: TRBJ2-7; D gene: NA; clone size: NA; V gene: TRBV7-7; CDR3 protein: CASSPTDSYEQYF
J gene: TRBJ2-1; D gene: TRBD2; clone size: NA; V gene: TRBV9; CDR3 protein: CASSADDRALAGPQNEQFF
J gene: TRBJ2-1; D gene: TRBD2; clone size: NA; V gene: TRBV7-3; CDR3 protein: CASSLTLAGVNEQFF
J gene: TRBJ2-2; D gene: NA; clone size: NA; V gene: TRBV10-1; CDR3 protein: CASSGWGAAGELFF
J gene: TRBJ2-7; D gene: NA; clone size: NA; V gene: TRBV7-2; CDR3 protein: CASSLARGSPYEQYF
J gene: TRBJ1-5; D gene: NA; clone size: NA; V gene: TRBV9; CDR3 protein: CASSVYGDSNQPQHF
J gene: TRBJ1-2; D gene: NA; clone size: once; V gene: TRBV2; CDR3 protein: CASNLEATYGYTF
J gene: TRBJ2-7; D gene: NA; clone size: NA; V gene: TRBV19; CDR3 protein: CASSVSLDLREQYF
J gene: TRBJ2-1; D gene: TRBD2; clone size: NA; V gene: TRBV4-1; CDR3 protein: CASSQDQGTSGANEQFF
J gene: TRBJ1-2; D gene: NA; clone size: NA; V gene: TRBV19; CDR3 protein: CASRPSGYGYTF
J gene: TRBJ2-7; D gene: TRBD2; clone size: NA; V gene: TRBV14; CDR3 protein: CASSEFGGRIDYEQYF
J gene: TRBJ2-4; D gene: NA; clone size: NA; V gene: TRBV2; CDR3 protein: CASSDRAPSKNIQYF
J gene: TRBJ1-1; D gene: NA; clone size: NA; V gene: TRBV6-1; CDR3 protein: CASGRQVHTEAFF
J gene: TRBJ2-1; D gene: TRBD2; clone size: NA; V gene: TRBV7-9; CDR3 protein: CASSPGLAGVNEQFF
J gene: TRBJ2-7; D gene: NA; clone size: NA; V gene: TRBV27; CDR3 protein: CASSPLDEPLVEQYF
J gene: TRBJ2-1; D gene: NA; clone size: NA; V gene: TRBV5-6; CDR3 protein: CASSPREWPYNEQFF
J gene: TRBJ1-2; D gene: TRBD1; clone size: NA; V gene: TRBV10-3; CDR3 protein: CAISETGAGGYTF
J gene: TRBJ2-7; D gene: NA; clone size: NA; V gene: TRBV2; CDR3 protein: CASSGRFYEQYF
J gene: TRBJ2-5; D gene: NA; clone size: NA; V gene: TRBV23-1; CDR3 protein: CASSRELLDETQYF
J gene: TRBJ2-1; D gene: NA; clone size: NA; V gene: TRBV9; CDR3 protein: CASSSSGADYNEQFF
J gene: TRBJ1-3; D gene: TRBD1; clone size: NA; V gene: TRBV11-3; CDR3 protein: CASSSDRAGNTIYF
J gene: TRBJ2-7; D gene: TRBD1; clone size: once; V gene: TRBV13; CDR3 protein: CASSLDNQGAGYEQYF
J gene: TRBJ2-2; D gene: NA; clone size: NA; V gene: TRBV7-9; CDR3 protein: CASSPWQGGNTGELFF
J gene: TRBJ2-1; D gene: TRBD2; clone size: NA; V gene: TRBV30; CDR3 protein: CAWSVGAGDNEQFF
J gene: TRBJ1-1; D gene: NA; clone size: NA; V gene: TRBV5-1; CDR3 protein: CASSPLRRAAEAFF
J gene: TRBJ2-7; D gene: NA; clone size: NA; V gene: TRBV28; CDR3 protein: CASSSRDGASYEQYF
J gene: TRBJ2-7; D gene: TRBD1; clone size: NA; V gene: TRBV28; CDR3 protein: CASSRTGGVYEQYF
J gene: TRBJ2-2; D gene: NA; clone size: NA; V gene: TRBV4-1; CDR3 protein: CASSQDTNTGELFF